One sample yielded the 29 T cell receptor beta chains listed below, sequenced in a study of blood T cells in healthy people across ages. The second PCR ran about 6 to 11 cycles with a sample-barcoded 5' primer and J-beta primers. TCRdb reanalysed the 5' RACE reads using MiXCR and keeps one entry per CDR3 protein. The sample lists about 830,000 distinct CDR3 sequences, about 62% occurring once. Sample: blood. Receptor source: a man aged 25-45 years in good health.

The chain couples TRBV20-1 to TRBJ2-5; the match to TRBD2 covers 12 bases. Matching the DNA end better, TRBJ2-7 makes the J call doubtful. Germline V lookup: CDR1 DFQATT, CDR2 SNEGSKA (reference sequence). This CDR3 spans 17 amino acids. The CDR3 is CSAKLAGGPGGVLEQYF. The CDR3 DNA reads TGCAGTGCAAAGCTAGCGGGAGGGCCTGGGGGAGTTCTCGAGCAGTACTTC.

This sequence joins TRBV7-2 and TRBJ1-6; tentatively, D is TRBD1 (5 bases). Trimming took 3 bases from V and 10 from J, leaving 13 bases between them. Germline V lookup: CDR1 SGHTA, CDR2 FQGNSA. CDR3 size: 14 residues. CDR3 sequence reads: CASSFRGARSPLHF. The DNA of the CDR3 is TGTGCCAGCAGCTTTCGGGGCGCGCGATCACCCCTCCACTTT.

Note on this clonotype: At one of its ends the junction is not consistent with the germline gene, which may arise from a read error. The CDR3 spells CASSVTSVSETQYF. Written as DNA, the CDR3 is TGTGCCAGCAGCGTAACTAGCGTATCTGAGACCCAGTACTTC. The chain uses TRBV7-3 and TRBJ2-7; TRBD2 agrees at 7 bases. The assigned J gene may be wrong: the sequence end matches TRBJ2-5 better. This CDR3 region has 14 residues. Germline V gene sequence: CDR1 SGHTA, CDR2 FQGTGA.

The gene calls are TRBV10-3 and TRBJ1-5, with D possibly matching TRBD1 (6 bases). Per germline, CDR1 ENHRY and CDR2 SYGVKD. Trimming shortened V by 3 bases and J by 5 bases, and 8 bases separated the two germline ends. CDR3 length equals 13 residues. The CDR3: CAISEGGYQPQHF. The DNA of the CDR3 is TGTGCCATCAGTGAAGGGGGGTATCAGCCCCAGCATTTT.

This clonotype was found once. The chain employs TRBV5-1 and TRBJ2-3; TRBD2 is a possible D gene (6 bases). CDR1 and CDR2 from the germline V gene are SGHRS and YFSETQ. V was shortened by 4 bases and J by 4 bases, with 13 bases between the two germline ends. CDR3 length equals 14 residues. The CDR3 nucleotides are TGCGCCAGCAGCAAGACTAGTCACGCAGATACGCAGTATTTT. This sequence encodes CASSKTSHADTQYF.

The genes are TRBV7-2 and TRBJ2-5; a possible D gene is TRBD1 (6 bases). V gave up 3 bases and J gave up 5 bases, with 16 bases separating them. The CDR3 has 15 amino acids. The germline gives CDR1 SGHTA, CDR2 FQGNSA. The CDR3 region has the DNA TGTGCCAGCAGCTTTCGGCAGGGGCCCTCGGAGACCCAGTACTTC. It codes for CASSFRQGPSETQYF.

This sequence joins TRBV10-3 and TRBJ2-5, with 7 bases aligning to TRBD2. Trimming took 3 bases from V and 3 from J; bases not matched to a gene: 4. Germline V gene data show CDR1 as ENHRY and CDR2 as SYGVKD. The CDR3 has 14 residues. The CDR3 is CAISEAGTEETQYF. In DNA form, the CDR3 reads TGTGCCATCAGTGAAGCGGGGACGGAAGAGACCCAGTACTTC.

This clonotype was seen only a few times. CDR3 sequence reads: CSAARQGAETQYF. CDR3 in DNA: TGCAGTGCTGCAAGACAGGGGGCAGAGACCCAGTACTTC. The V and J genes are TRBV20-1 and TRBJ2-5, with TRBD1 matching 10 bases. This CDR3 has 13 residues. V dropped 5 bases and J dropped 4; count of bases not matched to a gene: 4. Germline values: CDR1 DFQATT, CDR2 SNEGSKA (reference sequence).

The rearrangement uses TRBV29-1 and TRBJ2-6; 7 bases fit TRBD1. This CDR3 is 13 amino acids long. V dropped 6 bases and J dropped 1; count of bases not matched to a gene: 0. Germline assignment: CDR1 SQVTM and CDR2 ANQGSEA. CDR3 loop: CSVTGSGANVLTF. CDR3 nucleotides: TGCAGCGTGACAGGGTCTGGGGCCAACGTCCTGACTTTC.

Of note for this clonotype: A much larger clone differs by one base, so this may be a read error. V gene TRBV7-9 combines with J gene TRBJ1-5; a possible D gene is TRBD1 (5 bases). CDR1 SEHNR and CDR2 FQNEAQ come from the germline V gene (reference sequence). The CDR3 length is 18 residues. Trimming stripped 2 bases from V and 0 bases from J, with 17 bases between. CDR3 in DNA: TGTGCCAGCAGCTTAAATCCGTGGGGGAGTAATAGCAATCAGCCCCAGCATTTT. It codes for CASSLNPWGSNSNQPQHF. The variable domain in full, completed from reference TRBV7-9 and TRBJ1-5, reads DTGVSQNPRHKITKRGQNVTFRCDPISEHNRLYWYRQTLGQGPEFLTYFQNEAQLEKSRLLSDRFSAERPKGSFSTLEIQRTEQGDSAMYLCASSLNPWGSNSNQPQHFGDGTRLSIL.

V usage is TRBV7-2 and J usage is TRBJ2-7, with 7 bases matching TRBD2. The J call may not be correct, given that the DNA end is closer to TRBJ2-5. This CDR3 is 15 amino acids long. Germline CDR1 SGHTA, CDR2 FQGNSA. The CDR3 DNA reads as TGTGCCAGCAGCTTTGTGGTGGGAGGGCGGGAGACCCAGTACTTC. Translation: CASSFVVGGRETQYF.

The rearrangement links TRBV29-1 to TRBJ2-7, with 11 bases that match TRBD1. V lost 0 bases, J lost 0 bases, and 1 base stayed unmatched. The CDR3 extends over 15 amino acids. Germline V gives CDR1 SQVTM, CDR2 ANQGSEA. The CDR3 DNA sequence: TGCAGCGTTGAAGATGGGACAGGGGGCTCCTACGAGCAGTACTTC. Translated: CSVEDGTGGSYEQYF.

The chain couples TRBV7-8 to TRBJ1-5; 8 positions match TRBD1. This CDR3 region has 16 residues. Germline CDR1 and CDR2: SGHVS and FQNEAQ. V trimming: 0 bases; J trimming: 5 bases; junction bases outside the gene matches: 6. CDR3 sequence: CASSLARTGIYQPQHF. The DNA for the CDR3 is TGTGCCAGCAGCTTAGCTAGGACAGGGATTTATCAGCCCCAGCATTTT.

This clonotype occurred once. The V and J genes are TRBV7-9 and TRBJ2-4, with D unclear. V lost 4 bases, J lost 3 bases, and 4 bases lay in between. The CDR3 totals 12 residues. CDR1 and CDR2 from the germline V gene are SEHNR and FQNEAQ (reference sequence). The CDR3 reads CASSSSKNIQYF. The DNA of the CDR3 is TGTGCCAGCAGCTCCAGCAAAAACATTCAGTACTTC.

The DNA of the CDR3 is TGCAGTGCTATGGAGAGCTCCTACGAGCAGTACTTC. Its translation is CSAMESSYEQYF. The gene calls are TRBV20-1 and TRBJ2-7; no firm D call. The CDR3 is 12 residues long. Germline CDR1 is DFQATT and CDR2 is SNEGSKA (reference sequence). Trimming pared 4 bases from V and 0 bases from J, leaving 7 bases between.

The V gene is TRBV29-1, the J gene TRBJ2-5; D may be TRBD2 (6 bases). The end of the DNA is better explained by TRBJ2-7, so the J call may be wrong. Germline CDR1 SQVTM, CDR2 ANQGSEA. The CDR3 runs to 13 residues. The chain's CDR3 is CSGVWGDFYEQYF. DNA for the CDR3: TGCAGCGGGGTGTGGGGGGACTTTTACGAGCAGTACTTC.

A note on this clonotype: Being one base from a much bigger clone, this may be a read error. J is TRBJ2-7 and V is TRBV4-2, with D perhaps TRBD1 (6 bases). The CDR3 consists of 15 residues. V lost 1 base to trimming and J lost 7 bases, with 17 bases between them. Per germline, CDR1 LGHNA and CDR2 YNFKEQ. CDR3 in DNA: TGTGCCAGCAGCCAAGTAACAGGGTCCTACAATGAGCAGTACTTC. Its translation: CASSQVTGSYNEQYF.

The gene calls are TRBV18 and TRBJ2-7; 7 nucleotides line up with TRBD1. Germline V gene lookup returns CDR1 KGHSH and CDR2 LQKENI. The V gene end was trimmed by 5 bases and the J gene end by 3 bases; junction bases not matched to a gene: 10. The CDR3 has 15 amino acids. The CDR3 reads CASSGGQELFYEQYF. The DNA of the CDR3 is TGTGCCAGCTCAGGAGGACAGGAGCTCTTCTACGAGCAGTACTTC.

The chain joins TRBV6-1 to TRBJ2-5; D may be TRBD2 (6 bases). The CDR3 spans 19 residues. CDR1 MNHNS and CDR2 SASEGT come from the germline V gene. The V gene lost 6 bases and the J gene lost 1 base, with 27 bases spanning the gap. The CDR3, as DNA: TGTGCCAGCAGCCCCGGGTTGTGGGTAGCGGCCCTTTTCCAAGAGACCCAGTACTTC. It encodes CASSPGLWVAALFQETQYF.

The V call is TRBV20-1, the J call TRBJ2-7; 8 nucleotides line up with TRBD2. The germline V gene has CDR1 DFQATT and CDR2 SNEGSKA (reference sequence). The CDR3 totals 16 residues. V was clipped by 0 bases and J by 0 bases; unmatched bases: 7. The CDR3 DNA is TGCAGTGCTAGAGATATAGCGGGGCGATCCTCCTACGAGCAGTACTTC. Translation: CSARDIAGRSSYEQYF.

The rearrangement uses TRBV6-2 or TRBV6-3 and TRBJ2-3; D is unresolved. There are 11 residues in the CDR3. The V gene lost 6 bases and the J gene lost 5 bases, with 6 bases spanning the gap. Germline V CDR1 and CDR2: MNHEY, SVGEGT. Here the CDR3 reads CASRARDTQYF. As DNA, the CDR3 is TGTGCCAGCAGGGCTAGAGATACGCAGTATTTT.

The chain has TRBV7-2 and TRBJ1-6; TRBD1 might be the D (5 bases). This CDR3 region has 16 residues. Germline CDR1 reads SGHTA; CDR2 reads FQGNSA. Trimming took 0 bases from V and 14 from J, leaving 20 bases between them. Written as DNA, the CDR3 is TGTGCCAGCAGCTTAGCTCCGGCCACAGGCGGGAGAGCCCTCCACTTT. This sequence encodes CASSLAPATGGRALHF.

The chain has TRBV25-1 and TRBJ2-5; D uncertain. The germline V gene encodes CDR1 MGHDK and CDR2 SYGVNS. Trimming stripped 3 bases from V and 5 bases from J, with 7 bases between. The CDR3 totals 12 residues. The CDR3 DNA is TGTGCCAGCAGTGATCGTCGGGAGACCCAGTACTTC. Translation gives CASSDRRETQYF. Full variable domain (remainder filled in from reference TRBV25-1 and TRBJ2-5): EADIYQTPRYLVIGTGKKITLECSQTMGHDKMYWYQQDPGMELHLIHYSYGVNSTEKGDLSSESTVSRIRTEHFPLTLESARPSHTSQYLCASSDRRETQYFGPGTRLLVL.

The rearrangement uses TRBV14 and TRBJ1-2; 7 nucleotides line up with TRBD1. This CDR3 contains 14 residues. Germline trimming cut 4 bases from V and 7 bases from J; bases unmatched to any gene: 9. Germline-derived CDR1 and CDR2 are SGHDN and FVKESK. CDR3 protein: CASSPQGEERGYTF. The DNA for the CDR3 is TGTGCCAGCAGCCCCCAGGGGGAGGAACGTGGCTACACCTTC.

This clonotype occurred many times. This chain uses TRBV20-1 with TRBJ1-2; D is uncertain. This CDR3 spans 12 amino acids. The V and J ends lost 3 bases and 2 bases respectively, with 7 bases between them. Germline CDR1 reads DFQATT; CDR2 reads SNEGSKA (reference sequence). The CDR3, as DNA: TGCAGTGCTAGTGTCGAAAACTATGGCTACACCTTC. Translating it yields CSASVENYGYTF.

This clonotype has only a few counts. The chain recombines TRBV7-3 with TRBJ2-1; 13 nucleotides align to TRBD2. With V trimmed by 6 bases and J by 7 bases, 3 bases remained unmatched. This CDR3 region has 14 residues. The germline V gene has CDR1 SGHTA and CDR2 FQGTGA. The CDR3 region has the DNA TGTGCCAGCAGACGGACTAGCGGGAGTAATGAGCAGTTCTTC. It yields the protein CASRRTSGSNEQFF. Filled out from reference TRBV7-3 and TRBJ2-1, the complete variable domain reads GAGVSQTPSNKVTEKGKYVELRCDPISGHTALYWYRQSLGQGPEFLIYFQGTGAADDSGLPNDRFFAVRPEGSVSTLKIQRTERGDSAVYLCASRRTSGSNEQFFGPGTRLTVL.

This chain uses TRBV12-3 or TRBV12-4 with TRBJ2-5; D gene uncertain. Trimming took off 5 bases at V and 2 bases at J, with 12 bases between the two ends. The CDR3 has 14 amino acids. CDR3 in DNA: TGTGCCAGCAGTACACCGGAGAATCAAGAGACCCAGTACTTC. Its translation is CASSTPENQETQYF.

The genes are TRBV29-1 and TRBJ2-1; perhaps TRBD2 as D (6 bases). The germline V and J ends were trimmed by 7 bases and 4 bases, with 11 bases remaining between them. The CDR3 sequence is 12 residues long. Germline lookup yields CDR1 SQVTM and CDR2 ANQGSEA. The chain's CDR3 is CSAGVVYNEQFF. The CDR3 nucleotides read TGCAGCGCGGGGGTGGTGTACAATGAGCAGTTCTTC.

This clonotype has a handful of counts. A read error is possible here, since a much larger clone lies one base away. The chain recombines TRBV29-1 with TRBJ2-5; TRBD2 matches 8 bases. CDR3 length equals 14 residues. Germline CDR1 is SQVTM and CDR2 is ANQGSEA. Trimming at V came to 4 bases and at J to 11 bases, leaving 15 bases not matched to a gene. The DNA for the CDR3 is TGCAGCGTTGTCTTGCGGGAGGTGTACAATGAGCAGTACTTC. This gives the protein CSVVLREVYNEQYF.